This record concerns one T cell receptor (beta chain) sequence. Libraries were prepared by immunoSEQ multiplex PCR; TCRdb keeps only in-frame clonotypes and omits some of them. The table has roughly 250,000 clones, around 91% seen once. Losses at the gene ends were 4 bases for V and 3 bases for J; bases not matched to a gene: 5. Germline CDR1 and CDR2: GTSNPN and SVGIG (reference sequence). The CDR3 has 13 residues. The data are from a study of cytomegalovirus exposure and HLA in healthy donors. Sequenced: PBMCs. The V and J genes are TRBV30 and TRBJ2-7, with 8 bases fitting TRBD1. This TCR came from a woman under 30 in good health and CMV-seronegative. This chain's CDR3 is CAWTGGSLYEQYF. Here the CDR3 DNA reads TGTGCCTGGACAGGGGGCTCTCTCTACGAGCAGTACTTC.